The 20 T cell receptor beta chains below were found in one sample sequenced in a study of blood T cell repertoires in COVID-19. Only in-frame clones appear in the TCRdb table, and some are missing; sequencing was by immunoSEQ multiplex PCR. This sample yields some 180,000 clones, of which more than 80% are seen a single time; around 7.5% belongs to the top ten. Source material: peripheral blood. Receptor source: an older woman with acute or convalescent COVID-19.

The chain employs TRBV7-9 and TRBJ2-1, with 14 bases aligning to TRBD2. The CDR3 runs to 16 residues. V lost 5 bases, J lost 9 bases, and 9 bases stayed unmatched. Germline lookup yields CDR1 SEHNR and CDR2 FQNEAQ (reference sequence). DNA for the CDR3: TGTGCCAGCAGCCCCGAGGGACTAGCGGGAGTTGGTGAGCAGTTCTTC. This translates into CASSPEGLAGVGEQFF.

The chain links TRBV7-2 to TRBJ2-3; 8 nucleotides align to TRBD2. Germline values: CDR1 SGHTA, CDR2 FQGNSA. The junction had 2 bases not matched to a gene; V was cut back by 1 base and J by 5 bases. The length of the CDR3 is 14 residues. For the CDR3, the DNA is TGTGCCAGCAGCTTAGGGCTAGCGGGAGATACGCAGTATTTT. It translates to CASSLGLAGDTQYF. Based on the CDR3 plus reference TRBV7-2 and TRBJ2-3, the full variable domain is GAGVSQSPSNKVTEKGKDVELRCDPISGHTALYWYRQSLGQGLEFLIYFQGNSAPDKSGLPSDRFSAERTGGSVSTLTIQRTQQEDSAVYLCASSLGLAGDTQYFGPGTRLTVL.

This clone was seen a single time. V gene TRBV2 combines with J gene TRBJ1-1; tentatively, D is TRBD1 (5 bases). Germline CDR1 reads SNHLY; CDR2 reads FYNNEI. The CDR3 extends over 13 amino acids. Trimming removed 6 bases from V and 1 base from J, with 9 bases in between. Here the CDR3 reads CASSGDRNTEAFF. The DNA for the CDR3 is TGTGCCAGCAGCGGAGACAGGAACACTGAAGCTTTCTTT.

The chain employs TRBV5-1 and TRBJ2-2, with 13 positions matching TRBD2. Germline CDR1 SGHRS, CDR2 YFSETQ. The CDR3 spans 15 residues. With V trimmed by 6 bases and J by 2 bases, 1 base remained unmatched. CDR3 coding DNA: TGCGCCAGCACGGGACTAGCGGGAAACACCGGGGAGCTGTTTTTT. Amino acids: CASTGLAGNTGELFF.

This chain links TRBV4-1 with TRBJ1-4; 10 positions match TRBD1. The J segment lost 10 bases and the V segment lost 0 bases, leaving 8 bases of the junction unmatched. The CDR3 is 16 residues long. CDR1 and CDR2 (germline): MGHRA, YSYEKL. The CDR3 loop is CASSQDYSTGGRKLFF. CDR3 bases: TGCGCCAGCAGCCAAGATTACTCGACAGGGGGCAGAAAACTGTTTTTT.

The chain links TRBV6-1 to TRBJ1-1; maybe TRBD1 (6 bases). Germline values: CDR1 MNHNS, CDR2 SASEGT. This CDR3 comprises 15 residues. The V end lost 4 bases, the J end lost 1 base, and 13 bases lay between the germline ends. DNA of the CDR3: TGTGCCAGCAGTGTAGCCCCGGGACAGAACACTGAAGCTTTCTTT. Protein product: CASSVAPGQNTEAFF.

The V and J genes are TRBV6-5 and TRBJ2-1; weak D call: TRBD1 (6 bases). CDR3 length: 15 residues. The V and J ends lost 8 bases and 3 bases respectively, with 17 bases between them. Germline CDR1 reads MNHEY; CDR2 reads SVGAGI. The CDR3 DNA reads TGTGCCAGCGGATTCCTCGGACAGAACTACAATGAGCAGTTCTTC. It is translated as CASGFLGQNYNEQFF.

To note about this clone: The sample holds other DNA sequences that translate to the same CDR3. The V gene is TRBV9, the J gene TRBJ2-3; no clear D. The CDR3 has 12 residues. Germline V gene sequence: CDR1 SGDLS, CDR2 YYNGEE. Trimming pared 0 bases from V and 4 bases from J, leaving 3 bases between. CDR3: CASSVVSDTQYF. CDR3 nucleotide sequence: TGTGCCAGCAGCGTAGTCTCAGATACGCAGTATTTT. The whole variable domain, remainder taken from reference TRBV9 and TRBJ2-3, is DSGVTQTPKHLITATGQRVTLRCSPRSGDLSVYWYQQSLDQGLQFLIQYYNGEERAKGNILERFSAQQFPDLHSELNLSSLELGDSALYFCASSVVSDTQYFGPGTRLTVL.

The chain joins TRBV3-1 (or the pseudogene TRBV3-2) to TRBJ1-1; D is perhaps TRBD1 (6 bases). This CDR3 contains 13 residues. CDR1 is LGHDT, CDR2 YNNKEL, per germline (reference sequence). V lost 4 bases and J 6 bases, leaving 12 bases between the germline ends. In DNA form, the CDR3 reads TGTGCCAGCAGCCTTAACAGGGCTTCTGAAGCTTTCTTT. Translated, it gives CASSLNRASEAFF.

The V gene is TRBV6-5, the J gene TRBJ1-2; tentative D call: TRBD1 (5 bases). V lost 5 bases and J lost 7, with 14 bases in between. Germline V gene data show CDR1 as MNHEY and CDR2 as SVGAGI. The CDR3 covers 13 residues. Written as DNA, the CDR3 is TGTGCCAGCAGTCCGGCAGGGTCCGGTGGCTACACCTTC. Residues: CASSPAGSGGYTF.

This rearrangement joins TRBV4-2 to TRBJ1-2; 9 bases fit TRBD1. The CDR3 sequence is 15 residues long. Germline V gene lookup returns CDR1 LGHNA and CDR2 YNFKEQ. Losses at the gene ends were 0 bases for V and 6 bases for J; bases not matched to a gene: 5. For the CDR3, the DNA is TGTGCCAGCAGCCAAGAGAGGACAGGGGAGGATGGCTACACCTTC. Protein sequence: CASSQERTGEDGYTF.

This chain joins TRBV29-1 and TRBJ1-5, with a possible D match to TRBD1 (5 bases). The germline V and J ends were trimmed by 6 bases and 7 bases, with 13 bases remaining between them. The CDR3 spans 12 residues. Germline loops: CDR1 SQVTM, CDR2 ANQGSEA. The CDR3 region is CSVKGIGQPQHF. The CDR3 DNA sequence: TGCAGCGTAAAGGGGATAGGCCAGCCCCAGCATTTT.

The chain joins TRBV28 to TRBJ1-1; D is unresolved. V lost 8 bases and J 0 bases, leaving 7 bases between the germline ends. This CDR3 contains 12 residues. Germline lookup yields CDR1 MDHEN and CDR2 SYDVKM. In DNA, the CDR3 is TGTGCCAGCGAGCGGGTGAACACTGAAGCTTTCTTT. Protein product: CASERVNTEAFF.

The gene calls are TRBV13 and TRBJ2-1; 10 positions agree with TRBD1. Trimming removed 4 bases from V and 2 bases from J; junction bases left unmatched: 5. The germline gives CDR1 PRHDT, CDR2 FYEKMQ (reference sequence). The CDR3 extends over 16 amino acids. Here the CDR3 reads CASSSVGTGAYNEQFF. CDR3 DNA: TGTGCCAGCAGCTCGGTAGGGACAGGGGCCTACAATGAGCAGTTCTTC. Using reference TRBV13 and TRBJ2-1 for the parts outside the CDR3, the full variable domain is AAGVIQSPRHLIKEKRETATLKCYPIPRHDTVYWYQQGPGQDPQFLISFYEKMQSDKGSIPDRFSAQQFSDYHSELNMSSLELGDSALYFCASSSVGTGAYNEQFFGPGTRLTVL.

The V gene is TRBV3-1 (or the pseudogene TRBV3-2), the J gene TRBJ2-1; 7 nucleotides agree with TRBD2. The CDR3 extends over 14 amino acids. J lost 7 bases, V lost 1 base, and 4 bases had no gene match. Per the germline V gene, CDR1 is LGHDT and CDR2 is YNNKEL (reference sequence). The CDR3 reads CASSQAGGWNEQFF. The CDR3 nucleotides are TGTGCCAGCAGCCAAGCGGGAGGATGGAATGAGCAGTTCTTC.

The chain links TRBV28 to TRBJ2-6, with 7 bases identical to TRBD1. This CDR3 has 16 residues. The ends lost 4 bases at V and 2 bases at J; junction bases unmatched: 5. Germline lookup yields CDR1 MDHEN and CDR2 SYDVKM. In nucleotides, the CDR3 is TGTGCCAGCAGTTACCTAGGACAGGCTGGGGCCAACGTCCTGACTTTC. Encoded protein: CASSYLGQAGANVLTF. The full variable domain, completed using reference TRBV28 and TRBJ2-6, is DVKVTQSSRYLVKRTGEKVFLECVQDMDHENMFWYRQDPGLGLRLIYFSYDVKMKEKGDIPEGYSVSREKKERFSLILESASTNQTSMYLCASSYLGQAGANVLTFGAGSRLTVL.

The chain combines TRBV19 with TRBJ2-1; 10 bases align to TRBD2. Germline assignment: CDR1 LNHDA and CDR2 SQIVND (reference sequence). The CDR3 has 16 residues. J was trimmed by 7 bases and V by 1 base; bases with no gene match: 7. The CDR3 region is CASSIGLAGVKNEQFF. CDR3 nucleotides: TGTGCCAGTAGTATAGGGCTAGCGGGAGTCAAAAATGAGCAGTTCTTC.

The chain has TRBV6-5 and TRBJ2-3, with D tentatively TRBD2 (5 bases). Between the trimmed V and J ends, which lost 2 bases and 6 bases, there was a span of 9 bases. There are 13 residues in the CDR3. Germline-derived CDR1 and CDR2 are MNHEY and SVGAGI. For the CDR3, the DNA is TGTGCCAGCAGTTACAAGCCGGGGGATACGCAGTATTTT. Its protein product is CASSYKPGDTQYF.

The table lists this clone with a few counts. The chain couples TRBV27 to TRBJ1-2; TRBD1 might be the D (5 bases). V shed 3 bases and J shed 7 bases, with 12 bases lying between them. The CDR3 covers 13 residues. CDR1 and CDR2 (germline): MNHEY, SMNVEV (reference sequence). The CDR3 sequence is CASSLAGFFGYTF. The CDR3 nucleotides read TGTGCCAGCAGTTTGGCAGGGTTCTTTGGCTACACCTTC.

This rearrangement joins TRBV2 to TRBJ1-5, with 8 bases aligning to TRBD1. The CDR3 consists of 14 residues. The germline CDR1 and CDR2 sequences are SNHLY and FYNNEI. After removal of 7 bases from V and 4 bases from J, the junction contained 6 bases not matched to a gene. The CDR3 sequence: CASTVGQGNQPQHF. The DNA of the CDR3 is TGTGCCAGCACAGTAGGACAGGGTAATCAGCCCCAGCATTTT.